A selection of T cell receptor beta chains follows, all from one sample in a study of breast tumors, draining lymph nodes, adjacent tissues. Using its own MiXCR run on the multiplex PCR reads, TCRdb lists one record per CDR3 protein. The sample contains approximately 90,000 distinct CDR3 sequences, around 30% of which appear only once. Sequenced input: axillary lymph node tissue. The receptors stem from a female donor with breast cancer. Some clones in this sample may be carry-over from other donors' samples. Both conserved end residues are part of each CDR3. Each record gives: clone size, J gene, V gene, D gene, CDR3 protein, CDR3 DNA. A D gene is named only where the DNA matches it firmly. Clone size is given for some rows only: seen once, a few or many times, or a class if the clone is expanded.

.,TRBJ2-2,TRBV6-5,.,CASSRAGELFF,TGTGCCAGCAGTCGGGCCGGGGAGCTGTTTTTT
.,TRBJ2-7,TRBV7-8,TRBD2,CASSNGGRASEQYF,TGCGCCAGCAGCAATGGCGGGAGGGCCTCCGAGCAGTACTTC
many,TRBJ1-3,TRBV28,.,CASLGGAGNTIYF,TGTGCCAGTTTGGGCGGGGCTGGAAACACCATATATTTT
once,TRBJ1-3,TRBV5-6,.,CASSFSAGNTIYF,TGTGCCAGCAGTTTTTCCGCTGGAAACACCATATATTTT
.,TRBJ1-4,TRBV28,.,CANRREAGGEEKLFF,TGTGCCAACAGGAGGGAGGCCGGCGGAGAAGAAAAACTGTTTTTT
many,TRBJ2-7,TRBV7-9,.,CASTSPYAYEQYF,TGTGCCAGCACCAGTCCTTATGCCTACGAGCAGTACTTC
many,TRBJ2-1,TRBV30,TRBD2,CAGGEGSLSYNEQFF,TGTGCGGGAGGGGAAGGCAGCCTCTCCTACAATGAGCAGTTCTTC
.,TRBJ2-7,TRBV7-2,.,CASSQEGTGEQYF,TGCGCCAGCAGCCAAGAGGGAACCGGCGAGCAGTACTTC
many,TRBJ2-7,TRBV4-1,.,CASSQEGQGRFLEQYF,TGCGCCAGCAGCCAAGAGGGGCAGGGAAGGTTTCTCGAGCAGTACTTC
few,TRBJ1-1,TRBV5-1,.,CASSLEGHANTEAFF,TGCGCCAGCAGCTTGGAGGGACACGCGAACACTGAAGCTTTCTTT
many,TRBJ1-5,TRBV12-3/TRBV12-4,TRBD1,CASSFGTGGHQPQHF,TGTGCCAGCAGCTTCGGGACAGGGGGGCATCAGCCCCAGCATTTT
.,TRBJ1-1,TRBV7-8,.,CASSLGVSMNTEAFF,TGTGCCAGCAGCTTAGGGGTGTCGATGAACACTGAAGCTTTCTTT
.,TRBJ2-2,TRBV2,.,CSSSPLYTGLTGELFF,TGTTCCAGCAGTCCATTGTATACAGGGCTCACCGGGGAGCTGTTTTTT
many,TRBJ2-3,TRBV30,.,CAWRWSSTDTQYF,TGTGCCTGGAGGTGGTCTAGCACAGATACGCAGTATTTT
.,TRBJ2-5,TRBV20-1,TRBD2,CSARGASGHQETQYF,TGCAGTGCTCGGGGGGCTAGCGGGCACCAAGAGACCCAGTACTTC
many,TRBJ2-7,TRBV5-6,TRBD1,CASSLEGTDSTKQYF,TGTGCCAGCAGCTTGGAAGGGACAGACAGTACGAAACAGTACTTC
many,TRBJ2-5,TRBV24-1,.,CATSDLKRGTQETQYF,TGTGCCACCAGTGATTTGAAGAGAGGAACGCAAGAGACCCAGTACTTC
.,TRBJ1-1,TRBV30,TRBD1,CAWIRQGPEAFF,TGTGCCTGGATTAGACAGGGCCCTGAAGCTTTCTTT
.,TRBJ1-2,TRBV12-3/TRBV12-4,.,CACSFVGVSGGYTF,TGTGCCTGCAGTTTCGTAGGGGTCAGCGGCGGCTACACCTTC
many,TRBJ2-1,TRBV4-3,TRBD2,CASSQGVEREGEQFF,TGCGCCAGCAGCCAAGGGGTGGAGCGGGAAGGGGAGCAGTTCTTC